The T cell receptor (beta chain) described here comes from a study of T cells in localized non-small cell lung cancer. CDR3 size: 16 residues. V shed 6 bases and J 2 bases; nucleotides not matched to a gene: 8. CDR1 is LGHNT, CDR2 FRNRAP, per germline. As to this clone: Its cognate antigen is unknown.

Points from the study as a whole: Sequencing was limited to one tumor region, leaving the possibility of heterogeneity open. Higher T cell density in the blood was associated with longer overall survival, whereas higher adjacent-lung clonality associated with shorter survival. Adjacent lung tissue had a median approximately 57 of the top 100 clones found in the tumor. Peak T cell clonality was found in uninvolved adjacent lung, exceeding tumor.

Method: immunoSEQ multiplex PCR; TCRdb's copy keeps in-frame clones and lacks some. Here the sample spans tens of thousands of clones, around 87% being singletons. The sequence derives from a man aged 40-75 years with stage III lung adenocarcinoma. Specimen: peripheral blood mononuclear cells, collected before any cancer treatment. V gene TRBV12-5 combines with J gene TRBJ1-5; 9 nucleotides agree with TRBD1. The DNA for the CDR3 is TGTGCTAGTGGCCCTACCCGGACAGGGGGCAATCAGCCCCAGCATTTT. Protein product: CASGPTRTGGNQPQHF.